This passage covers 27 T cell receptor beta chains from one sample sequenced in a study of blood T cell repertoires in COVID-19. TCRdb's copy holds only in-frame clones and misses some; the assay was immunoSEQ multiplex PCR. This sample carries about 230,000 clones, over 75% of them seen once, and the ten largest clones take approximately 8%. Sequencing was carried out using peripheral blood. All receptors derive from a woman older than 75 with acute or convalescent COVID-19.

The V call is TRBV7-8, the J call TRBJ2-1, with D tentatively TRBD2 (5 bases). Trimming took off 5 bases at V and 2 bases at J, with 10 bases between the two ends. The CDR3 extends over 14 amino acids. CDR1 SGHVS and CDR2 FQNEAQ come from the germline V gene. CDR3 loop: CASSPSGTYNEQFF. In nucleotides, the CDR3 is TGTGCCAGCAGCCCCTCGGGAACCTACAATGAGCAGTTCTTC. The variable domain in full, with the rest retrieved from reference TRBV7-8 and TRBJ2-1, is GAGVSQSPRYKVAKRGQDVALRCDPISGHVSLFWYQQALGQGPEFLTYFQNEAQLDKSGLPSDRFFAERPEGSVSTLKIQRTQQEDSAVYLCASSPSGTYNEQFFGPGTRLTVL.

The sample holds one count of this clone. The sample contains more than one DNA sequence encoding this CDR3. The chain joins TRBV5-6 to TRBJ2-2; 8 bases are a match to TRBD1. CDR3 length equals 15 residues. The V gene's germline CDR1 is SGHDT and CDR2 YYEEEE. Trimming took 5 bases from V and 1 from J; bases not matched to a gene: 4. In DNA, the CDR3 is TGTGCCAGCAGTTCCGGGACAGGGAACACCGGGGAGCTGTTTTTT. Its protein product is CASSSGTGNTGELFF. Drawing the rest from reference TRBV5-6 and TRBJ2-2, the complete variable domain is DAGVTQSPTHLIKTRGQQVTLRCSPKSGHDTVSWYQQALGQGPQFIFQYYEEEERQRGNFPDRFSGHQFPNYSSELNVNALLLGDSALYLCASSSGTGNTGELFFGEGSRLTVL.

Regarding this clone: Other DNA sequences in the sample encode the same CDR3. V usage is TRBV5-1 and J usage is TRBJ2-7; 10 nucleotides line up with TRBD1. V shed 2 bases and J 2 bases; nucleotides not matched to a gene: 4. The CDR3 runs 15 residues. Germline-derived CDR1 and CDR2 are SGHRS and YFSETQ. CDR3 region: CASSLGTGDTYEQYF. CDR3 sequence (DNA): TGCGCCAGCAGCTTAGGGACAGGGGACACCTACGAGCAGTACTTC.

The chain links TRBV18 to TRBJ1-2; 9 bases agree with TRBD1. The CDR3 is 16 amino acids. After removal of 4 bases from V and 4 bases from J, the junction contained 10 bases not matched to a gene. Germline V gives CDR1 KGHSH, CDR2 LQKENI. The CDR3 region is CASSLTSPGQGYGYTF. CDR3 DNA: TGTGCCAGCTCACTTACGTCTCCGGGACAGGGCTATGGCTACACCTTC. Full variable domain (remainder filled in from reference TRBV18 and TRBJ1-2): NAGVMQNPRHLVRRRGQEARLRCSPMKGHSHVYWYRQLPEEGLKFMVYLQKENIIDESGMPKERFSAEFPKEGPSILRIQQVVRGDSAAYFCASSLTSPGQGYGYTFGSGTRLTVV.

The chain recombines TRBV5-8 with TRBJ2-2; 12 nucleotides align to TRBD2. CDR1 and CDR2 from the germline V gene are SGHTS and YDEGEE. This CDR3 is 17 amino acids long. Trimming took 6 bases from V and 6 from J; bases not matched to a gene: 12. CDR3 amino acids: CASTYLEGLAGAGELFF. In nucleotides, the CDR3 is TGTGCCAGCACCTACCTCGAGGGACTAGCGGGTGCCGGGGAGCTGTTTTTT.

In regard to this clone: The same CDR3 can be traced to other DNA sequences in this sample. The chain carries TRBV5-1 and TRBJ2-5; no firm D call. Trimming stripped 1 base from V and 1 base from J, with 5 bases between. There are 13 residues in the CDR3. Looked up from germline, CDR1 is SGHRS and CDR2 is YFSETQ. CDR3 DNA sequence: TGCGCCAGCAGCTTGTCGTCCCAAGAGACCCAGTACTTC. As protein: CASSLSSQETQYF.

The rearrangement links TRBV2 to TRBJ1-5, with a tentative D call TRBD1 (6 bases). Trimming removed 6 bases at V and 1 base at J, with 10 bases between. The CDR3 has 14 amino acids. Germline V lookup: CDR1 SNHLY, CDR2 FYNNEI. The CDR3 reads CASRPQGSNQPQHF. The DNA of the CDR3 is TGTGCCAGCAGGCCCCAGGGGAGCAATCAGCCCCAGCATTTT. The entire variable domain, with the rest obtained from reference TRBV2 and TRBJ1-5, is as follows: EPEVTQTPSHQVTQMGQEVILRCVPISNHLYFYWYRQILGQKVEFLVSFYNNEISEKSEIFDDQFSVERPDGSNFTLKIRSTKLEDSAMYFCASRPQGSNQPQHFGDGTRLSIL.

This clone has more than one count but fewer than ten. CDR3: CAISESGGSSSYNEQFF. The CDR3 bases are TGTGCCATCAGTGAGTCTGGCGGGAGTTCTTCCTACAATGAGCAGTTCTTC. The chain uses TRBV10-3 and TRBJ2-1, with 7 nucleotides matching TRBD2. The CDR3 extends over 17 amino acids. Losses at the gene ends were 0 bases for V and 1 base for J; bases not matched to a gene: 6. Germline values: CDR1 ENHRY, CDR2 SYGVKD.

This chain uses TRBV6-5 with TRBJ2-2; TRBD1 is a possible D gene (6 bases). Germline V gene data show CDR1 as MNHEY and CDR2 as SVGAGI. Deletions cut 7 bases from V and 1 base from J, with 10 bases between. This CDR3 has 14 residues. CDR3 in amino acids: CASKRGWNTGELFF. DNA of the CDR3: TGTGCCAGCAAAAGGGGGTGGAACACCGGGGAGCTGTTTTTT.

The genes are TRBV7-2 and TRBJ2-5, with TRBD1 matching over 11 bases. The CDR3 loop spans 16 amino acids. The V and J ends lost 1 base and 1 base, in that order; junction bases with no gene match: 2. CDR1 is SGHTA, CDR2 FQGNSA, per germline. DNA of the CDR3: TGTGCCAGCAGCTTAGGTGGGACAGGGGGCCAAGAGACCCAGTACTTC. This sequence encodes CASSLGGTGGQETQYF.

This rearrangement joins TRBV11-3 to TRBJ2-2; D possibly corresponds to TRBD1 (6 bases). CDR1 is SGHNT and CDR2 is YENEEA in the germline V gene. This CDR3 has 15 amino acids. V was cut by 4 bases and J by 1 base, with 10 bases left in between. CDR3 residues: CASSSGQQNTGELFF. CDR3 coding DNA: TGTGCCAGCAGCTCCGGACAGCAGAACACCGGGGAGCTGTTTTTT.

This clone was observed once. CDR3 DNA sequence: TGTGCCAGCAGCGTAGTGGGGACAGGGTTAACAGATACGCAGTATTTT. Translating gives CASSVVGTGLTDTQYF. The chain joins TRBV9 to TRBJ2-3; 9 nucleotides line up with TRBD1. V was clipped by 0 bases and J by 3 bases; unmatched bases: 5. The length of the CDR3 is 16 residues. CDR1 and CDR2 from the germline V gene are SGDLS and YYNGEE.

This clone came up once. The J gene is TRBJ1-2, the V gene TRBV25-1, with unresolved D. The CDR3 is made up of 15 amino acids. Germline CDR1 is MGHDK and CDR2 is SYGVNS. Between the trimmed V and J ends, which lost 0 bases and 4 bases, there was a span of 12 bases. As DNA, the CDR3 is TGTGCCAGCAGTGAATATCAGGTTGTGGGCTATGGCTACACCTTC. Translation gives CASSEYQVVGYGYTF.

The chain is built from TRBV7-2 and TRBJ1-2; a possible D gene is TRBD1 (6 bases). Germline V lookup: CDR1 SGHTA, CDR2 FQGNSA. The CDR3 extends over 17 amino acids. Trimming took 5 bases from V and 8 from J, leaving 27 bases between them. The CDR3 DNA is TGTGCCAGCAGCCCTCTTTCAGGGGCGATCACGGGGGGAGGCTACACCTTC. As protein: CASSPLSGAITGGGYTF.

J is TRBJ1-5 and V is TRBV29-1; 8 bases are a match to TRBD1. V lost 5 bases, J lost 4 bases, and 7 bases stayed unmatched. The length of the CDR3 is 14 residues. From germline, CDR1 is SQVTM and CDR2 ANQGSEA. This CDR3 reads CSVRTGSENQPQHF. CDR3 bases: TGCAGCGTTAGGACAGGGTCAGAGAATCAGCCCCAGCATTTT.

This clone was seen a few times. V and J are TRBV14 and TRBJ2-5, with a weak D call TRBD2 (6 bases). V dropped 4 bases and J dropped 1 base, with 10 bases sitting between them. Germline V CDR1 and CDR2: SGHDN, FVKESK. The CDR3 loop spans 14 amino acids. The chain's CDR3 is CASSPGTFQETQYF. The CDR3 DNA reads as TGTGCCAGCAGCCCCGGGACTTTCCAAGAGACCCAGTACTTC.

The chain combines TRBV19 with TRBJ1-6; 7 bases align to TRBD1. The CDR3 covers 12 residues. Per germline, CDR1 LNHDA and CDR2 SQIVND (reference sequence). V lost 7 bases, J lost 10 bases, and 4 bases stayed unmatched. CDR3 DNA: TGTGCCAGTATTGGGGACAGCTCACCCCTCCACTTT. Amino acid sequence: CASIGDSSPLHF.

The V and J genes are TRBV25-1 and TRBJ2-7, with D uncertain. The germline V gene encodes CDR1 MGHDK and CDR2 SYGVNS. This CDR3 is 13 amino acids long. Trimming cost V 0 bases and J 3 bases, with 6 bases left between them. This chain's CDR3 is CASSEYGVYEQYF. The DNA of the CDR3 is TGTGCCAGCAGTGAATACGGAGTCTACGAGCAGTACTTC.

This sequence joins TRBV6-6 and TRBJ2-2; D remains unclear. The CDR3 is made up of 15 amino acids. Trimming left V 5 bases short and J 0 bases short, with 10 bases between. Germline V lookup: CDR1 MNHNY, CDR2 SVGAGI (reference sequence). CDR3: CASSPRATNTGELFF. The CDR3 DNA follows: TGTGCCAGCAGTCCACGCGCAACGAACACCGGGGAGCTGTTTTTT.

This clone was found a few times. The chain is built from TRBV5-1 and TRBJ2-7, with 7 bases lining up with TRBD1. V lost 2 bases and J lost 3; bases outside the gene matches: 8. The CDR3 contains 15 residues. Germline values: CDR1 SGHRS, CDR2 YFSETQ. This CDR3 is CASSFGGTGVYEQYF. CDR3 DNA sequence: TGCGCCAGCAGCTTTGGGGGAACAGGGGTCTACGAGCAGTACTTC.

The V and J genes are TRBV7-6 and TRBJ2-1; 13 nucleotides align to TRBD2. Germline trimming cut 3 bases from V and 10 bases from J; bases unmatched to any gene: 6. Germline V CDR1 and CDR2: SGHVS, FNYEAQ. The CDR3 consists of 15 residues. This CDR3 reads CASSFGLAGEVEQFF. DNA of the CDR3: TGTGCCAGCAGCTTTGGACTAGCGGGGGAGGTAGAGCAGTTCTTC.

The rearrangement links TRBV19 to TRBJ1-4; D may be TRBD1 (5 bases). CDR1 and CDR2 from the germline V gene are LNHDA and SQIVND (reference sequence). V gave up 6 bases and J gave up 4 bases, with 12 bases separating them. The CDR3 has 14 residues. CDR3 sequence (DNA): TGTGCCAGTAGGGGGGGAGAGCATAATGAAAAACTGTTTTTT. As protein: CASRGGEHNEKLFF.

The rearrangement joins TRBV29-1 to TRBJ1-3; TRBD1 might be the D (6 bases). The CDR3 runs to 14 residues. The germline V gene encodes CDR1 SQVTM and CDR2 ANQGSEA. DNA of the CDR3: TGCACCCCCAGGGGTTCCGGCTCTGGAAACACCATATATTTT. Translation gives CTPRGSGSGNTIYF.

The V and J genes are TRBV29-1 and TRBJ1-2; D is uncertain. Germline V gene lookup returns CDR1 SQVTM and CDR2 ANQGSEA. The ends were cut back, 6 bases at V and 3 bases at J, with 14 bases in the middle. The CDR3 spans 13 residues. In DNA, the CDR3 is TGCAGCGTCGTTGAAGAGGACTACTATGGCTACACCTTC. It yields the protein CSVVEEDYYGYTF.

The V call is TRBV3-1 (or the pseudogene TRBV3-2), the J call TRBJ1-1; D is unresolved. The germline V gene encodes CDR1 LGHDT and CDR2 YNNKEL (reference sequence). CDR3 length: 13 residues. V gave up 2 bases and J gave up 3 bases, with 7 bases separating them. The CDR3, as DNA: TGTGCCAGCAGCCAAACGGTAGACACTGAAGCTTTCTTT. Translating it yields CASSQTVDTEAFF.

The chain combines TRBV27 with TRBJ1-6; tentative D call: TRBD1 (5 bases). V lost 6 bases to trimming and J lost 7 bases, with 25 bases between them. The length of the CDR3 is 18 residues. From germline, CDR1 is MNHEY and CDR2 SMNVEV (reference sequence). The CDR3 sequence: CASSLLISGVGRNSPLHF. The CDR3 DNA reads TGTGCCAGCAGCCTACTAATATCGGGGGTGGGGCGAAATTCACCCCTCCACTTT.

The gene calls are TRBV19 and TRBJ1-3, with D unclear. Between the trimmed V and J ends, which lost 4 bases and 0 bases, there was a span of 7 bases. The V gene's germline CDR1 is LNHDA and CDR2 SQIVND (reference sequence). The CDR3 is made up of 14 amino acids. The CDR3: CASSRRSSGNTIYF. CDR3 DNA sequence: TGTGCCAGTAGTAGGAGGAGCTCTGGAAACACCATATATTTT.